A selection of T cell receptor beta chains follows, all from one sample in a study of glioma-infiltrating T cells. TCRdb analysed the multiplex PCR reads with MiXCR anew, one entry per CDR3 protein. Here the sample spans around 150,000 distinct CDR3 sequences, 35% to 50% being singletons. The sample consisted of glioma tissue, nonneoplastic brain tissue, or PBMCs (not recorded which). Receptor source: a human donor with low-grade glioma or glioblastoma, undergoing nonglioma brain surgery, or in good health (not recorded which). CDR3s include the opening cysteine and the closing phenylalanine or tryptophan. D genes are given only for firm matches. Size is omitted from some rows. Given values are once, few, many or a class for expanded clones.

d_call: NA; j_call: TRBJ2-3; clone_size: NA; v_call: TRBV27; cdr3_nt: TGTGCCACCAGTGATACCAGGGTACCCACAGATACGCAGTATTTT; cdr3_aa: CATSDTRVPTDTQYF
d_call: NA; j_call: TRBJ2-7; clone_size: few; v_call: TRBV20-1; cdr3_nt: TGCAGTGCTAGTCCCTACCTTAGGGCAGGGAGCTACGAGCAGTACTTC; cdr3_aa: CSASPYLRAGSYEQYF
d_call: TRBD1; j_call: TRBJ2-7; clone_size: few; v_call: TRBV6-2/TRBV6-3; cdr3_nt: TGTGCCAGCAGTTACTCGATAGGGACAGCAACCTACGAGCAGTACTTC; cdr3_aa: CASSYSIGTATYEQYF
d_call: NA; j_call: TRBJ1-3; clone_size: NA; v_call: TRBV12-3/TRBV12-4; cdr3_nt: TGTGCCAGCAGTTTCCAGGGGAGCTCTGGAAACACCATATATTTT; cdr3_aa: CASSFQGSSGNTIYF
d_call: NA; j_call: TRBJ1-1; clone_size: NA; v_call: TRBV6-6; cdr3_nt: TGTGCCAGCAGTTTACGTAACCGACTTTCTGAAGCTTTCTTT; cdr3_aa: CASSLRNRLSEAFF
d_call: NA; j_call: TRBJ2-7; clone_size: NA; v_call: TRBV10-3; cdr3_nt: TGTGCCACCCAAAGTGGGTCGGAGCGGAGACCCTACGAGCAGTACTTC; cdr3_aa: CATQSGSERRPYEQYF
d_call: NA; j_call: TRBJ1-3; clone_size: many; v_call: TRBV20-1; cdr3_nt: TGCAGTGCTAGACGGGGGACTGGAAACACCATATATTTT; cdr3_aa: CSARRGTGNTIYF
d_call: NA; j_call: TRBJ2-7; clone_size: few; v_call: TRBV6-2/TRBV6-3; cdr3_nt: TGTGCCAGCAGTTACTTGGAGGGAGCCGGCGAGCAGTACTTC; cdr3_aa: CASSYLEGAGEQYF
d_call: NA; j_call: TRBJ2-7; clone_size: NA; v_call: TRBV4-1; cdr3_nt: TGCGCCAGCAGCCAAGGTTTTCTAGCTTCGTACGAGCAGTACTTC; cdr3_aa: CASSQGFLASYEQYF
d_call: NA; j_call: TRBJ1-5; clone_size: few; v_call: TRBV20-1; cdr3_nt: TGCAGTGCTAGAGACAAGGGACTTTTTAATCAGCCCCAGCATTTT; cdr3_aa: CSARDKGLFNQPQHF
d_call: NA; j_call: TRBJ1-4; clone_size: few; v_call: TRBV27; cdr3_nt: TGTGCCAGCAGTTTGATCGCAGGAGAAAAACTGTTTTTT; cdr3_aa: CASSLIAGEKLFF
d_call: TRBD1; j_call: TRBJ2-7; clone_size: once; v_call: TRBV7-3; cdr3_nt: TGTGCCAGCAGCCAAGACAGGGGGCAAAAGCAGTACTTC; cdr3_aa: CASSQDRGQKQYF
d_call: TRBD1; j_call: TRBJ2-4; clone_size: few; v_call: TRBV29-1; cdr3_nt: TGCAGCGTAGAAAGCTCGGACAGGAAGCAGTACTTC; cdr3_aa: CSVESSDRKQYF
d_call: NA; j_call: TRBJ2-1; clone_size: NA; v_call: TRBV6-2/TRBV6-3; cdr3_nt: TGTGCCAGCAGTTACCTAGGGGAGCAGTTCTTC; cdr3_aa: CASSYLGEQFF
d_call: TRBD1; j_call: TRBJ2-1; clone_size: NA; v_call: TRBV2; cdr3_nt: TGTGCCAGCAGTGAAGAGGGACAGGGATTCAATGAGCAGTTCTTC; cdr3_aa: CASSEEGQGFNEQFF
d_call: NA; j_call: TRBJ2-3; clone_size: once; v_call: TRBV6-2/TRBV6-3; cdr3_nt: TGTGCCAGCAGCCTCCTATTGCATAGCACAGGTACGCAGTATTTT; cdr3_aa: CASSLLLHSTGTQYF
d_call: NA; j_call: TRBJ1-1; clone_size: NA; v_call: TRBV4-1; cdr3_nt: TGCGCCAGCAGGCGCCGACAGTTCGACGCTGAAGCTTTCTTT; cdr3_aa: CASRRRQFDAEAFF
d_call: NA; j_call: TRBJ2-7; clone_size: once; v_call: TRBV11-2; cdr3_nt: TGTGCCAGCAGCCAGGGACGCCACGAGCAGTACTTC; cdr3_aa: CASSQGRHEQYF
d_call: NA; j_call: TRBJ2-3; clone_size: few; v_call: TRBV14; cdr3_nt: TGTGCCAGCAGCCAAGCGGACAGCGGCCCAGATACGCAGTATTTT; cdr3_aa: CASSQADSGPDTQYF
d_call: TRBD2; j_call: TRBJ2-7; clone_size: NA; v_call: TRBV11-2; cdr3_nt: TGTGCCAGCAGCTTAGGTCCGGGGGAGGGAGAGCAGTACTTC; cdr3_aa: CASSLGPGEGEQYF
d_call: NA; j_call: TRBJ1-1; clone_size: few; v_call: TRBV18; cdr3_nt: TGTGCCAGCTCACCCGATCAGGTGAACACTGAAGCTTTCTTT; cdr3_aa: CASSPDQVNTEAFF
d_call: NA; j_call: TRBJ2-3; clone_size: few; v_call: TRBV7-2; cdr3_nt: TGTGCCAGCAGCGCCTCGAGGGGTTGGGGCACAGATACGCAGTATTTT; cdr3_aa: CASSASRGWGTDTQYF
d_call: NA; j_call: TRBJ1-5; clone_size: NA; v_call: TRBV28; cdr3_nt: TGTGCCAGCAGCACTATAGCGGGGTATAGCAATCAGCCCCAGCATTTT; cdr3_aa: CASSTIAGYSNQPQHF
d_call: NA; j_call: TRBJ2-7; clone_size: NA; v_call: TRBV6-2/TRBV6-3; cdr3_nt: TGTGCCAGCAGTTACTCCGCGTACGGGCACTCCTACGAGCAGTACTTC; cdr3_aa: CASSYSAYGHSYEQYF
d_call: NA; j_call: TRBJ2-1; clone_size: few; v_call: TRBV15; cdr3_nt: TGTGCCACCAGCGCCCGGCGCGAGTCCTACAATGAGCAGTTCTTC; cdr3_aa: CATSARRESYNEQFF
d_call: NA; j_call: TRBJ1-1; clone_size: few; v_call: TRBV7-2; cdr3_nt: TGTGCCAGCAGTCACTACGGACGTATGAACACTGAAGCTTTCTTT; cdr3_aa: CASSHYGRMNTEAFF
d_call: NA; j_call: TRBJ1-1; clone_size: few; v_call: TRBV28; cdr3_nt: TGTGCCAGCAGTCAGACAGCTATGAACACTGAAGCTTTCTTT; cdr3_aa: CASSQTAMNTEAFF
d_call: TRBD2; j_call: TRBJ2-3; clone_size: few; v_call: TRBV28; cdr3_nt: TGTGCCAGCAGTGCTAGCGGGAGTGGAGATACGCAGTATTTT; cdr3_aa: CASSASGSGDTQYF
d_call: NA; j_call: TRBJ2-7; clone_size: few; v_call: TRBV12-3/TRBV12-4; cdr3_nt: TGTGCCAGCAGCCTCACTGGGAGCTCCTACGAGCAGTACTTC; cdr3_aa: CASSLTGSSYEQYF
d_call: NA; j_call: TRBJ2-7; clone_size: NA; v_call: TRBV28; cdr3_nt: TGTGCCAGCAGTCCCCGCCTCATGGACGAGCAGTACTTC; cdr3_aa: CASSPRLMDEQYF
d_call: NA; j_call: TRBJ2-1; clone_size: few; v_call: TRBV9; cdr3_nt: TGTGCCAGCAGCCCCCGGCAGGACAGCTACAATGAGCAGTTCTTC; cdr3_aa: CASSPRQDSYNEQFF
d_call: NA; j_call: TRBJ1-3; clone_size: NA; v_call: TRBV12-3/TRBV12-4; cdr3_nt: TGTGCCAGCAGTTTTATCGGAAACACCATATATTTT; cdr3_aa: CASSFIGNTIYF
d_call: TRBD1; j_call: TRBJ2-7; clone_size: NA; v_call: TRBV28; cdr3_nt: TGTGCCAGCAGTACAACCGGGACAGCTTCCTACGAGCAGTACTTC; cdr3_aa: CASSTTGTASYEQYF
d_call: NA; j_call: TRBJ1-2; clone_size: NA; v_call: TRBV16; cdr3_nt: TGTGCCAGCAGCCAATCGAGGGAATTCTACACCTTC; cdr3_aa: CASSQSREFYTF
d_call: TRBD2; j_call: TRBJ2-5; clone_size: NA; v_call: TRBV20-1; cdr3_nt: TGCAGTGCTAGAGATCAGGTGGGGGGGATACAAGAGACCCAGTACTTC; cdr3_aa: CSARDQVGGIQETQYF
d_call: NA; j_call: TRBJ1-1; clone_size: many; v_call: TRBV20-1; cdr3_nt: TGCAGTGCTAGAGATCCGGGACAATTGAACACTGAAGCTTTCTTT; cdr3_aa: CSARDPGQLNTEAFF
d_call: NA; j_call: TRBJ1-1; clone_size: few; v_call: TRBV6-6; cdr3_nt: TGTGCCAGCAGTTACTCAGTTTACACGAACACTGAAGCTTTCTTT; cdr3_aa: CASSYSVYTNTEAFF
d_call: TRBD1; j_call: TRBJ2-3; clone_size: NA; v_call: TRBV27; cdr3_nt: TGTGCCAGCAGTCTCGGACAGGGAACATATACGCAGTATTTT; cdr3_aa: CASSLGQGTYTQYF
d_call: TRBD1; j_call: TRBJ2-7; clone_size: few; v_call: TRBV27; cdr3_nt: TGTGCCAGCCAACGCGGACAGGGCTACGAGCAGTACTTC; cdr3_aa: CASQRGQGYEQYF
d_call: TRBD1; j_call: TRBJ2-7; clone_size: NA; v_call: TRBV7-2; cdr3_nt: TGTGCCAGCAGCTCGGACAGGGGGGTTCTCGAGCAGTACTTC; cdr3_aa: CASSSDRGVLEQYF
d_call: NA; j_call: TRBJ2-7; clone_size: many; v_call: TRBV27; cdr3_nt: TGTGCCACCGCCGGGGCCTCCTACGAGCAGTACTTC; cdr3_aa: CATAGASYEQYF
d_call: TRBD1; j_call: TRBJ2-5; clone_size: few; v_call: TRBV7-2; cdr3_nt: TGTGCCAGCAGTGCCGGGACAGGGAAAGAGACCCAGTACTTC; cdr3_aa: CASSAGTGKETQYF
d_call: NA; j_call: TRBJ2-1; clone_size: few; v_call: TRBV20-1; cdr3_nt: TGCAGTGCTCTCAGCCACAATGAGCAGTTCTTC; cdr3_aa: CSALSHNEQFF
d_call: TRBD1; j_call: TRBJ2-7; clone_size: few; v_call: TRBV28; cdr3_nt: TGTGCCAGCACCATGACAGGGTTGTACGAGCAGTACTTC; cdr3_aa: CASTMTGLYEQYF
d_call: NA; j_call: TRBJ1-1; clone_size: NA; v_call: TRBV28; cdr3_nt: TGTGCCAGCAGTTTGTCCGGGGCGAGCACTGAAGCTTTCTTT; cdr3_aa: CASSLSGASTEAFF
d_call: TRBD1; j_call: TRBJ1-2; clone_size: NA; v_call: TRBV6-5; cdr3_nt: TGTCCCAGCAACCCGACGCCATCAGGGGGAGCTGGCTACACCTTC; cdr3_aa: CPSNPTPSGGAGYTF
d_call: TRBD1; j_call: TRBJ1-6; clone_size: NA; v_call: TRBV19; cdr3_nt: TGTGCCAGTGGGCAGGGGGATTCACCCCTCCACTTT; cdr3_aa: CASGQGDSPLHF
d_call: NA; j_call: TRBJ1-2; clone_size: few; v_call: TRBV3-1; cdr3_nt: TGTGCCAGCAGCCGACGCGGGAACTATGGCTACACCTTC; cdr3_aa: CASSRRGNYGYTF
d_call: TRBD2; j_call: TRBJ2-1; clone_size: NA; v_call: TRBV20-1; cdr3_nt: TGCAGTGCTAGAGATGCTAGCGGTTTCTTCGGGGAGCAGTTCTTC; cdr3_aa: CSARDASGFFGEQFF